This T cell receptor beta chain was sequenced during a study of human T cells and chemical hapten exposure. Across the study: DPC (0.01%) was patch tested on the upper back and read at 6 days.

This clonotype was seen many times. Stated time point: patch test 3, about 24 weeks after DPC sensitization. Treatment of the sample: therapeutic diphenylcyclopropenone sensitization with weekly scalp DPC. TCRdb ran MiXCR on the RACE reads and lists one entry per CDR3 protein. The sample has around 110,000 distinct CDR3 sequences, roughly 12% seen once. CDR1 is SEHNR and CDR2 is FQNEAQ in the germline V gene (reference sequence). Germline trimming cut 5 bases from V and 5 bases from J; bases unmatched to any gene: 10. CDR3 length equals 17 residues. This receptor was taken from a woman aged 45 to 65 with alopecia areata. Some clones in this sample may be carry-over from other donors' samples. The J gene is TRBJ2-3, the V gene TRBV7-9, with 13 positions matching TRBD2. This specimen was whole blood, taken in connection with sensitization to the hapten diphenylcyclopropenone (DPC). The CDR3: CASSTPLAGGPEDTQYF. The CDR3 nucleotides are TGTGCCAGCAGCACGCCACTAGCGGGAGGGCCCGAAGATACGCAGTATTTT. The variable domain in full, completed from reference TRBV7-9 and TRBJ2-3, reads DTGVSQNPRHKITKRGQNVTFRCDPISEHNRLYWYRQTLGQGPEFLTYFQNEAQLEKSRLLSDRFSAERPKGSFSTLEIQRTEQGDSAMYLCASSTPLAGGPEDTQYFGPGTRLTVL.